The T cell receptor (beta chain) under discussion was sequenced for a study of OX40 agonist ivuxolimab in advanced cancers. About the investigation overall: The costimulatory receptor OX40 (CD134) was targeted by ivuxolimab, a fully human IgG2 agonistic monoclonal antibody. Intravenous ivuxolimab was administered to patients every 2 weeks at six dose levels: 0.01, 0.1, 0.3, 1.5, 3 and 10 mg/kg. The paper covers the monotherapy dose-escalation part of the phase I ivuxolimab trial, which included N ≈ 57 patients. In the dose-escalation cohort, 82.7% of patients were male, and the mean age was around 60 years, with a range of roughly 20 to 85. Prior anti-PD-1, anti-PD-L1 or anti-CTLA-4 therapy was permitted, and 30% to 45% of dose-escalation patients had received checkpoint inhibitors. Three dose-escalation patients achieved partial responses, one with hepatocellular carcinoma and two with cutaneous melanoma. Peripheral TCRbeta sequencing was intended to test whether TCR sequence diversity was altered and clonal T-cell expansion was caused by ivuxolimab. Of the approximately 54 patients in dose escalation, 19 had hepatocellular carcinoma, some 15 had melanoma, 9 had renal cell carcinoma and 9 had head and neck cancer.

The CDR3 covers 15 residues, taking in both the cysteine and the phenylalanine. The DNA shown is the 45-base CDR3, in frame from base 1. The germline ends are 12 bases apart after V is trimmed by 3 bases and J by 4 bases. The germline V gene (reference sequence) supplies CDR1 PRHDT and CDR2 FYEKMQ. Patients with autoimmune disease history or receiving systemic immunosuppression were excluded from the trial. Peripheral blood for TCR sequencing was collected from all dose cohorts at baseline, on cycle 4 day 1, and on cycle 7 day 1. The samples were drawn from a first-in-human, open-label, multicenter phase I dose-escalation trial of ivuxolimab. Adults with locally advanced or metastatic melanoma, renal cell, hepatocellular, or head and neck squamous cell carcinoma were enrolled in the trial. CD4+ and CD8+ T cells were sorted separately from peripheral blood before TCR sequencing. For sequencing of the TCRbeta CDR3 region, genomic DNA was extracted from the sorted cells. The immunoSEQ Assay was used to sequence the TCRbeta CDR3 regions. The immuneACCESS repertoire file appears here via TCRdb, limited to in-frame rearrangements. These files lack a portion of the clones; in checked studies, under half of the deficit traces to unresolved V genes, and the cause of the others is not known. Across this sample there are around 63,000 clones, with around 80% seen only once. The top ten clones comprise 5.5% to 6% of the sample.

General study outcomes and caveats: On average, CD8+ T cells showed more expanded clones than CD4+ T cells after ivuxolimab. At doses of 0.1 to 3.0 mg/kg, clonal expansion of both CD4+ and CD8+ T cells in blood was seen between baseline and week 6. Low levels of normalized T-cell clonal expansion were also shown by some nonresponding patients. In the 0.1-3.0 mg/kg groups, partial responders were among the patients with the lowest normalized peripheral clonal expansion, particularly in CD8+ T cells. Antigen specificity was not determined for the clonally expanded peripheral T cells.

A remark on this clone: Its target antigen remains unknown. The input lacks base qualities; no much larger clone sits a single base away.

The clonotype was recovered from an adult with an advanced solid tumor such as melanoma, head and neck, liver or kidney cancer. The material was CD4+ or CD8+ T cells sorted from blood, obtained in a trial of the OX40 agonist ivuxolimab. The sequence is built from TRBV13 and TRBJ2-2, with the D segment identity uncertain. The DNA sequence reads TGTGCCAGCAGCTTGTTCGGATCCGGCACCGGGGAGCTGTTTTTT. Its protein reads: CASSLFGSGTGELFF. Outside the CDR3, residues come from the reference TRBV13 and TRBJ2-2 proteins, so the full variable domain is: AAGVIQSPRHLIKEKRETATLKCYPIPRHDTVYWYQQGPGQDPQFLISFYEKMQSDKGSIPDRFSAQQFSDYHSELNMSSLELGDSALYFCASSLFGSGTGELFFGEGSRLTVL.